This T cell receptor (beta chain) was identified in a study of T cell responses to AZD1222 COVID-19 vaccine. Germline loops: CDR1 DFQATT, CDR2 SNEGSKA (reference sequence). This CDR3 is 14 amino acids long. V was pared by 3 bases and J by 0 bases, with 6 bases between. General observations from the study: Of spike-specific TCRs, nearly half reportedly target regions left unmutated in variants. Without day 14 samples, only post-peak T cell repertoires were studied.

TCRdb keeps only in-frame clones here, not all; method: immunoSEQ multiplex PCR. The sample records 150,000 to 170,000 clones, roughly 90% being singletons. As to this clone: What it binds is unknown.

The receptor comes from an adult in good health. The sample was peripheral blood, taken on day 0 of AZD1222 vaccination. This chain links TRBV20-1 with TRBJ1-6; D remains unclear. The CDR3 bases are TGCAGTGCTAGTCCCGTCTCCTATAATTCACCCCTCCACTTT. Protein product: CSASPVSYNSPLHF.